This entry is about one TCR beta chain. Its antigen is not known. Data came from immunoSEQ multiplex PCR; TCRdb stores just in-frame clones and leaves some out. Among roughly 100,000 clones listed, 93% were seen once. Trimming stripped 5 bases from V and 7 bases from J, with 18 bases between. The CDR3 totals 14 residues. Germline V lookup: CDR1 SGHTA, CDR2 FQGNSA. The data belong to a study of siplizumab effects on memory and regulatory T cells. The study's findings and limits: The naive T cell population seemed more diverse than memory cells and seemed a major contributor to the alloresponse. Assignment of a naive or memory phenotype failed for roughly 75-95% of the proliferating CD4+ or CD8+ clones. Solely a minor proportion of alloreactive clones could be assigned to unstimulated subsets. In siplizumab cultures, the suppressive function of proliferating Tregs remained unconfirmed.

The specimen was Tregs sorted from blood. The chain has TRBV7-2 and TRBJ2-7; D tentatively fits TRBD1 or TRBD2 (5 bases each). The source of this sequence is a human donor in good health. In DNA, the CDR3 is TGTGCCAGCAGCATGGGACGTAGCCCCGTGGAGCAGTACTTC. It yields the protein CASSMGRSPVEQYF.